This is a list of T cell receptor beta chains from one sample in a study of blood T cells in healthy people across ages. TCRdb re-called the 5' RACE reads through MiXCR, storing one row per CDR3 protein. The sample has about 380,000 distinct CDR3 sequences, approximately 51% seen once. Sequenced sample: blood. The receptors originated from a man aged 60 to 69 in good health. Both conserved end residues are part of each CDR3. A D gene is named only where the DNA matches it firmly. The size of a clone is reported for some rows only, either as once, few or many, or as a class for expanded clones.

D gene	V gene	J gene	clone size	CDR3 protein	CDR3 DNA
.	TRBV12-3/TRBV12-4	TRBJ2-5	.	CASSLSWGGAQETQYF	TGTGCCAGCAGTTTGAGTTGGGGAGGAGCGCAAGAGACCCAGTACTTC
.	TRBV6-2/TRBV6-3	TRBJ2-1	.	CASSYAGVKGEQFF	TGTGCCAGCAGTTACGCAGGGGTTAAAGGGGAGCAGTTCTTC
TRBD1	TRBV10-3	TRBJ2-1	.	CAISDPGQAYNEQFF	TGTGCCATCAGTGATCCGGGACAGGCCTACAATGAGCAGTTCTTC
.	TRBV29-1	TRBJ2-4	once	CSVRAGALAKNIQYF	TGCAGCGTTAGGGCGGGGGCCCTAGCCAAAAACATTCAGTACTTC
.	TRBV9	TRBJ2-5	few	CASSVEGRETQYF	TGTGCCAGCAGCGTAGAGGGTAGGGAGACCCAGTACTTC
.	TRBV6-2/TRBV6-3	TRBJ2-3	few	CASSSTSDTQYF	TGTGCCAGCAGCTCAACTTCAGATACGCAGTATTTT
.	TRBV20-1	TRBJ2-5	many	CSAPREVSETQYF	TGCAGTGCCCCCCGAGAAGTTAGCGAGACCCAGTACTTC
TRBD1	TRBV12-3/TRBV12-4	TRBJ1-6	.	CASSPRPGQGGSPLHF	TGTGCCAGCAGTCCGCGACCGGGACAGGGCGGTTCACCCCTCCACTTT
TRBD2	TRBV20-1	TRBJ2-7	.	CSASGLAGVSYEQYF	TGCAGTGCTAGCGGGCTAGCGGGAGTGTCCTACGAGCAGTACTTC
.	TRBV7-2	TRBJ1-6	.	CASSYRKGFDSPLHF	TGTGCCAGCAGCTACCGGAAGGGTTTCGATTCACCCCTCCACTTT
TRBD2	TRBV15	TRBJ2-1	.	CATSRAREGNEQFF	TGTGCCACCAGCAGGGCGCGGGAGGGCAATGAGCAGTTCTTC
TRBD1	TRBV6-5	TRBJ2-7	few	CASRPRQGGFNEQYF	TGTGCCAGCAGGCCCCGACAGGGCGGATTTAACGAGCAGTACTTC
TRBD1	TRBV10-3	TRBJ2-7	.	CAISDPTGIVYEQYF	TGTGCCATCAGTGACCCGACAGGGATTGTATACGAGCAGTACTTC
.	TRBV29-1	TRBJ1-5	.	CSVVQEANQPQHF	TGCAGCGTAGTACAGGAGGCCAATCAGCCCCAGCATTTT
.	TRBV4-2	TRBJ1-3	.	CASSQEGGVGNTIYF	TGTGCCAGCAGCCAAGAAGGAGGGGTCGGAAACACCATATATTTT